The rows below give T cell receptor beta chains drawn from one sample of a study of T cell repertoires in cytomegalovirus infection. A single record per CDR3 protein comes from TCRdb applying MiXCR to the reads. The repertoire holds roughly 700,000 distinct CDR3 sequences, with roughly 30% as singletons. These TCRs' antigens remain unknown. The specimen comprised cultured PBMCs, sampled from culture after CMV antigen stimulation. These receptors were obtained from a human donor in good health (CMV status not recorded). Some clones in this sample may be carry-over from other donors' samples. The conserved cysteine and the conserved F or W are not part of the CDR3 here. D genes are given only for firm matches.

v_gene	d_gene	j_gene	CDR3aa
TRBV20-1	TRBD1	TRBJ2-1	SARVGRGTSYNEQF
TRBV25-1	.	TRBJ1-5	ASSEHGHGPGQPQH
TRBV19	TRBD1	TRBJ2-2	ASSTDRGRAGELF
TRBV10-3	TRBD2	TRBJ2-3	AISPSAILAGDGTDTQY
TRBV4-3	TRBD1	TRBJ1-6	ASSPQPDRGNSPLH
TRBV27	.	TRBJ2-4	ASSPLGGGRNIQY
TRBV4-2	.	TRBJ1-1	ASSPLTGGTEAF
TRBV6-1	.	TRBJ2-1	ASSPSGPTTREEQF
TRBV6-1	TRBD2	TRBJ2-3	ASKGGGLAAQREDTQY
TRBV7-2	.	TRBJ2-1	ASSFSEGEQF
TRBV7-2	.	TRBJ2-6	ASSMAVGSGANVLT
TRBV7-8	.	TRBJ2-4	ASSLPLGIQY
TRBV10-3	TRBD1	TRBJ1-1	AISPGQGVNTEAF
TRBV6-5	.	TRBJ1-4	ASSPRGRDEKLF
TRBV7-8	.	TRBJ2-1	ATTARRDSRNEQF
TRBV7-2	.	TRBJ1-2	ASSLQGLLNYGYT
TRBV29-1	.	TRBJ2-3	SVPAPSGGADTQY
TRBV7-2	.	TRBJ2-7	ASSLAQSERYLSYEQY
TRBV4-1	.	TRBJ1-2	ASSQSRGTSGYT
TRBV11-2	TRBD2	TRBJ2-2	ASSPERDWNTGELF
TRBV27	.	TRBJ1-1	ASSLGQGFSEAF
TRBV5-4	.	TRBJ1-4	ASSPKTGSNEKLF
TRBV2	.	TRBJ2-5	ASSETEETQY
TRBV4-1	TRBD2	TRBJ2-1	ASSHGLAAMNYNEQF
TRBV10-1	TRBD1	TRBJ2-7	ASSDSGQAGSYEQY
TRBV4-1	TRBD2	TRBJ2-2	ASSSVKAGGTGELF
TRBV11-2	.	TRBJ1-5	ASSLDFGGNQPQH
TRBV5-4	.	TRBJ1-2	ASSLDRLNYGYT
TRBV29-1	.	TRBJ2-1	SVGVREQF
TRBV4-2	.	TRBJ1-4	ASRIGKNEKLF
TRBV7-2	.	TRBJ1-5	ASSLWALGVGQPQH
TRBV9	.	TRBJ2-1	ASAWDNNEQF
TRBV7-8	.	TRBJ2-5	ASSLSPFDGMGQETQY
TRBV6-1	TRBD1	TRBJ1-5	ASSQPGQGDQPQH
TRBV7-9	.	TRBJ1-1	ASSFERYTEAF
TRBV7-6	.	TRBJ2-7	ASSLFPPRRRISYEQY
TRBV7-8	.	TRBJ2-7	ASSYLAGAYEQY
TRBV7-6	TRBD1	TRBJ1-4	ASSRRTGLYATNEKLF
TRBV6-1	.	TRBJ2-3	ASQRGSSTDTQY
TRBV12-3/TRBV12-4	.	TRBJ1-1	ASTLGGQGRTEAF
TRBV28	.	TRBJ1-6	ASTSNSPLH
TRBV18	.	TRBJ1-1	ASSPTKGVAEAF
TRBV20-1	TRBD2	TRBJ2-7	SARDRRSGRALEQY
TRBV7-9	.	TRBJ1-3	ASSFARAGSGNTIY
TRBV20-1	TRBD2	TRBJ2-7	SVQREARGEQY
TRBV28	.	TRBJ2-7	ASSFRRDEQY
TRBV2	TRBD2	TRBJ2-7	ASSDPSGRAWEQY
TRBV7-2	.	TRBJ1-2	ASSLVPGSARYGYT
TRBV7-8	.	TRBJ2-5	ASSLGRSVMETQY